This T cell receptor (beta chain) emerged from a study of T cell clonotyping in hematopoietic cell transplantation. Findings and limits, study-wide: Recipient TCR diversity dropped after transplant; expanded clonotypes rose from day 30 to 180.

About this clone itself: Its antigen is unknown.

Sequenced by immunoSEQ multiplex PCR; TCRdb stores in-frame clones only, minus some. Among nearly 9,000 clones listed, 85% were seen once. The V end lost 1 base, the J end lost 1 base, and 8 bases lay between the germline ends. The germline V gene encodes CDR1 SGHRS and CDR2 YFSETQ. This CDR3 region has 14 residues. The V gene is TRBV5-1, the J gene TRBJ1-1; D gene uncertain. This receptor was obtained from a female patient between 30 and 40 years old who had an allogeneic stem cell transplant, so the T cells may come from the graft donor. Some clones in this sample may be carry-over from other donors' samples. The input for sequencing was PBMCs, taken 180 days after allogeneic stem cell transplant. This CDR3 reads CASSLLSQNTEAFF. As DNA, the CDR3 is TGCGCCAGCAGCTTGCTCTCGCAGAACACTGAAGCTTTCTTT. The variable domain in full, with the rest retrieved from reference TRBV5-1 and TRBJ1-1, is KAGVTQTPRYLIKTRGQQVTLSCSPISGHRSVSWYQQTPGQGLQFLFEYFSETQRNKGNFPGRFSGRQFSNSRSEMNVSTLELGDSALYLCASSLLSQNTEAFFGQGTRLTVV.